This TCR beta chain stems from a study of T cell changes during pregnancy in multiple sclerosis (dated by TCRdb to the late 2010s). Broadly, across the study: Changes in the T cell repertoire over the course of pregnancy were examined in this study in women with multiple sclerosis.

The library came from the immunoSEQ multiplex PCR assay. TCRdb retrieved this table from immuneACCESS and kept in-frame rearrangements only. Not all clones are present; in checked studies, unresolved V genes account for under half, and no reason is known for the remainder. The sample profile shows tens of thousands of clones; about 91% of them were found once. The ten largest clones add up to almost 6.5% of the sample. The CDR3 goes from the cysteine to the phenylalanine over 15 residues. The retained sequence is limited to the CDR3, 45 bases, with the frame set at the first base. Trimming costs V 0 bases and J 3 bases, and their ends lie 6 bases apart. Taken from the germline V gene, the CDR1 and CDR2 loops are MRHNA and SNTAGT. About this clone itself: Its recognized antigen is unknown. Base qualities are not recorded, but no much larger clone differs from it by a single base.

The source was CD8+ T cells from peripheral blood mononuclear cells, collected in the second trimester of pregnancy. The V gene is TRBV6-4 and the J gene is TRBJ2-6; TRBD1 might be the D gene, on 5 matching bases. This TCR was sampled from a female donor with multiple sclerosis, enrolled in a pregnancy study. The CDR3 reads CASSDSGDGANVLTF. In nucleotide form, the sequence is TGTGCCAGCAGTGACTCAGGGGATGGGGCCAACGTCCTGACTTTC.